This T cell receptor beta chain was documented in a study of cytomegalovirus exposure and HLA in healthy donors. General observations from the study: Productive rates of about 90% or about 30% were seen for most TCR beta V segments in an earlier analysis. On later analysis, the bulk of CMV-associated TCR beta chains appeared to be HLA-restricted. Presence/absence analyses assumed roughly uniform sequencing depth across donors, which may not hold.

This clone was observed a single time. Its antigen is as yet unknown. J lost 4 bases, V lost 4 bases, and 8 bases had no gene match. The CDR3 totals 15 residues. Germline V gives CDR1 MNHEY, CDR2 SMNVEV (reference sequence). PCR employed 60 Vbeta and 13 Jbeta primers. Sequenced by immunoSEQ multiplex PCR; TCRdb stores in-frame clones only, minus some. This table has around 140,000 clones, over 70% appearing once. The rearrangement uses TRBV27 and TRBJ2-3; 7 nucleotides align to TRBD2. Sequenced: PBMCs. The sequence was obtained from a man aged 25 to 40 in good health and CMV-seronegative. In nucleotides, the CDR3 is TGTGCCAGCAGTTCTAGCGGAGCTTCGCCAGATACGCAGTATTTT. Protein sequence: CASSSSGASPDTQYF.